Listed below are T cell receptor beta chains from one sample, sequenced in a study of T cells in Graves' hyperthyroidism and ophthalmopathy. TCRdb re-derived calls from the multiplex PCR reads in MiXCR, one entry per CDR3 protein. The table has about 350,000 distinct CDR3 sequences, roughly 14% seen once. The sample comprised blood. The receptor set was obtained from a woman aged 25 to 45 with Graves' hyperthyroidism. CDR3s include the opening cysteine and the closing phenylalanine or tryptophan. The order of the fields is J gene, V gene, CDR3 length, D gene, clone size, CDR3 DNA, CDR3 protein. A D gene is named only where the DNA matches it firmly. Some rows mark clone size as missing; the rest say once, few, many or name a class of expanded clone.

j_gene: TRBJ2-7
v_gene: TRBV20-1
len: 15
d_gene: NA
abundance: many
CDR3nt: TGCAGTGCTAGAGATAACCAGGGGAGGATTGGGGAGCAGTACTTC
CDR3aa: CSARDNQGRIGEQYF

j_gene: TRBJ2-3
v_gene: TRBV6-1
len: 15
d_gene: TRBD2
abundance: NA
CDR3nt: TGTGCCAGCAGTCCACTAGCGGGGCGCACAGATACGCAGTATTTT
CDR3aa: CASSPLAGRTDTQYF

j_gene: TRBJ2-3
v_gene: TRBV11-2
len: 14
d_gene: TRBD1
abundance: many
CDR3nt: TGTGCCAGCAGCATCAGGGGGATTACAGATACGCAGTATTTT
CDR3aa: CASSIRGITDTQYF

j_gene: TRBJ1-5
v_gene: TRBV12-3/TRBV12-4
len: 13
d_gene: NA
abundance: many
CDR3nt: TGTGCCAGCACCAGGGACGGCAATCAGCCCCAGCATTTT
CDR3aa: CASTRDGNQPQHF

j_gene: TRBJ2-7
v_gene: TRBV12-3/TRBV12-4
len: 13
d_gene: NA
abundance: NA
CDR3nt: TGTGCCAGCAGAACGGGCAGTCGGCACGAGCAGTACTTC
CDR3aa: CASRTGSRHEQYF

j_gene: TRBJ2-2
v_gene: TRBV12-3/TRBV12-4
len: 16
d_gene: TRBD2
abundance: many
CDR3nt: TGTGCCAGCAGTTTTAGCGGGAGGGCCAATACCGGGGAGCTGTTTTTT
CDR3aa: CASSFSGRANTGELFF

j_gene: TRBJ1-2
v_gene: TRBV29-1
len: 13
d_gene: NA
abundance: few
CDR3nt: TGCAGCGCAGTTACAGCGTCTTCAGATGGCTACACCTTC
CDR3aa: CSAVTASSDGYTF

j_gene: TRBJ1-1
v_gene: TRBV30
len: 11
d_gene: TRBD1
abundance: few
CDR3nt: TGTGCCTGGAACAGGGGGCAAGAAGCTTTCTTT
CDR3aa: CAWNRGQEAFF

j_gene: TRBJ2-5
v_gene: TRBV11-1
len: 16
d_gene: NA
abundance: NA
CDR3nt: TGTGCCAGCAGCTCAAGGTGGGACAGCGCGGGAGAGGCCCAGTACTTC
CDR3aa: CASSSRWDSAGEAQYF

j_gene: TRBJ2-3
v_gene: TRBV4-1
len: 15
d_gene: NA
abundance: NA
CDR3nt: TGCGCCAGCAGCCAATACTCCCGTGAGTCAGATACGCAGTATTTT
CDR3aa: CASSQYSRESDTQYF

j_gene: TRBJ2-1
v_gene: TRBV6-1
len: 21
d_gene: NA
abundance: NA
CDR3nt: TGTGCCAGCACTCGATCGGTGGCCCCGGCTCGGGGGTGGGGTTCGTCCAATGAGCAGTTCTTC
CDR3aa: CASTRSVAPARGWGSSNEQFF

j_gene: TRBJ2-3
v_gene: TRBV29-1
len: 14
d_gene: NA
abundance: many
CDR3nt: TGCAGCACCCTTTCTCGAGGACCCACAGATACGCAGTATTTT
CDR3aa: CSTLSRGPTDTQYF

j_gene: TRBJ1-5
v_gene: TRBV2
len: 14
d_gene: NA
abundance: many
CDR3nt: TGTGCCAGCAGTGTCGGGACGCAGGGTCAGCCCCAGCATTTT
CDR3aa: CASSVGTQGQPQHF

j_gene: TRBJ2-7
v_gene: TRBV14
len: 17
d_gene: TRBD1
abundance: NA
CDR3nt: TGTGCCAGCAGCCGCCTACCCCCGGGACAGGGTGAGTACGAGCAGTACTTC
CDR3aa: CASSRLPPGQGEYEQYF

j_gene: TRBJ2-3
v_gene: TRBV27
len: 12
d_gene: NA
abundance: NA
CDR3nt: TGTGCCACCAGGGGCCGTTCAGATACGCAGTATTTT
CDR3aa: CATRGRSDTQYF

j_gene: TRBJ2-5
v_gene: TRBV20-1
len: 14
d_gene: NA
abundance: many
CDR3nt: TGCAGTGCTAGAACGGCGACTCTCCAAGAGACCCAGTACTTC
CDR3aa: CSARTATLQETQYF

j_gene: TRBJ1-6
v_gene: TRBV19
len: 16
d_gene: NA
abundance: few
CDR3nt: TGTGCCAGTAGTCCACCCCGCCATGGATTGACTTCACCCCTCCACTTT
CDR3aa: CASSPPRHGLTSPLHF

j_gene: TRBJ2-5
v_gene: TRBV24-1
len: 13
d_gene: NA
abundance: many
CDR3nt: TGTGCCACCAGTGATCCAGGCCTAGAGACCCAGTACTTC
CDR3aa: CATSDPGLETQYF

j_gene: TRBJ1-1
v_gene: TRBV28
len: 12
d_gene: NA
abundance: many
CDR3nt: TGTGCCAGCAGTTACGTGAACACTGAAGCTTTCTTT
CDR3aa: CASSYVNTEAFF

j_gene: TRBJ2-1
v_gene: TRBV7-2
len: 14
d_gene: NA
abundance: once
CDR3nt: TGTGTCAGCAGCTATAGAGCGGGCCGAAATGAGCAGTTCTTC
CDR3aa: CVSSYRAGRNEQFF

j_gene: TRBJ1-2
v_gene: TRBV12-3/TRBV12-4
len: 13
d_gene: NA
abundance: few
CDR3nt: TGTGCCAGCAGTTTACATAGGGGAACGGGCTACACCTTC
CDR3aa: CASSLHRGTGYTF

j_gene: TRBJ2-1
v_gene: TRBV7-8
len: 14
d_gene: TRBD1
abundance: many
CDR3nt: TGTGCCAGCAGCCTGCGGACAGGGGTCAATGAGCAGTTCTTC
CDR3aa: CASSLRTGVNEQFF

j_gene: TRBJ2-7
v_gene: TRBV30
len: 12
d_gene: NA
abundance: NA
CDR3nt: TGTGCCTGGAACGAAGGCGGCTACGAGCAGTACTTC
CDR3aa: CAWNEGGYEQYF

j_gene: TRBJ2-7
v_gene: TRBV3-1
len: 15
d_gene: NA
abundance: few
CDR3nt: TGTGCCAGCAGCCAAGGTCCGGGCAGCTCCTACGAGCAGTACTTC
CDR3aa: CASSQGPGSSYEQYF

j_gene: TRBJ2-3
v_gene: TRBV6-1
len: 13
d_gene: TRBD1
abundance: many
CDR3nt: TGTGCCAGCAGTCCAGGGGGAGAAGATACGCAGTATTTT
CDR3aa: CASSPGGEDTQYF

j_gene: TRBJ2-5
v_gene: TRBV20-1
len: 13
d_gene: NA
abundance: many
CDR3nt: TGCAGTGCTAGGCCCGTCGTGGGAGAGACCCAGTACTTC
CDR3aa: CSARPVVGETQYF

j_gene: TRBJ2-2
v_gene: TRBV20-1
len: 13
d_gene: NA
abundance: NA
CDR3nt: TGCAGTGCTAGATCTCAGGGAGCCGGGGAGCTGTTTTTT
CDR3aa: CSARSQGAGELFF

j_gene: TRBJ2-5
v_gene: TRBV20-1
len: 13
d_gene: NA
abundance: few
CDR3nt: TGCAGTGCTATCCCCGTGACGGAAGAGACCCAGTACTTC
CDR3aa: CSAIPVTEETQYF

j_gene: TRBJ1-1
v_gene: TRBV10-3
len: 15
d_gene: TRBD1
abundance: few
CDR3nt: TGTGCCATCAGTGCCGGGGACAGGGTTTTAAACGAGGCTTTCTTT
CDR3aa: CAISAGDRVLNEAFF

j_gene: TRBJ1-1
v_gene: TRBV18
len: 13
d_gene: NA
abundance: many
CDR3nt: TGTGCCAGCTCACCTAACAGTTACACTGAAGCTTTCTTT
CDR3aa: CASSPNSYTEAFF

j_gene: TRBJ2-5
v_gene: TRBV6-5
len: 17
d_gene: NA
abundance: many
CDR3nt: TGTGCCAGCAGTTACTCGAGTAGAGGGGCGCTGAGTGAGACCCAGTACTTC
CDR3aa: CASSYSSRGALSETQYF

j_gene: TRBJ2-1
v_gene: TRBV28
len: 14
d_gene: NA
abundance: many
CDR3nt: TGTGCCAGCAGCCGAACGGGGAGTGGGAATGAGCAGTTCTTC
CDR3aa: CASSRTGSGNEQFF

j_gene: TRBJ2-3
v_gene: TRBV7-2
len: 16
d_gene: NA
abundance: few
CDR3nt: TGTGCCAGCAGCTTAGCGCTCGCGCGGACCACAGATACGCAGTATTTT
CDR3aa: CASSLALARTTDTQYF

j_gene: TRBJ2-7
v_gene: TRBV20-1
len: 14
d_gene: TRBD1
abundance: many
CDR3nt: TGCAGTGCTGACGGGACAGGGGGCCCCTACGAGCAGTACTTC
CDR3aa: CSADGTGGPYEQYF

j_gene: TRBJ2-5
v_gene: TRBV20-1
len: 15
d_gene: NA
abundance: NA
CDR3nt: TGCAGTGCTAGCAGCCGGGACAATCTAGAAGAGACCCAGTACTTC
CDR3aa: CSASSRDNLEETQYF

j_gene: TRBJ2-7
v_gene: TRBV18
len: 16
d_gene: TRBD1
abundance: NA
CDR3nt: TGTGCCAGCTCACCACCAAACTATAGACAGGGCTACGAGCAGTACTTC
CDR3aa: CASSPPNYRQGYEQYF

j_gene: TRBJ1-4
v_gene: TRBV28
len: 15
d_gene: NA
abundance: many
CDR3nt: TGTGCCAGCAGTTTGCCTACAGGGCCATTAGGAAAACTGTTTTTT
CDR3aa: CASSLPTGPLGKLFF

j_gene: TRBJ2-2
v_gene: TRBV28
len: 15
d_gene: TRBD2
abundance: few
CDR3nt: TGTGCCAGCGGAGGTCTTAGCGGGAATACCGGGGAGCTGTTTTTT
CDR3aa: CASGGLSGNTGELFF

j_gene: TRBJ1-5
v_gene: TRBV27
len: 19
d_gene: NA
abundance: many
CDR3nt: TGTGCCAGCAGTTTACAGGGACGGCATCTGCTAAATAGCAATCAGCCCCAGCATTTT
CDR3aa: CASSLQGRHLLNSNQPQHF

j_gene: TRBJ2-7
v_gene: TRBV28
len: 14
d_gene: TRBD2
abundance: NA
CDR3nt: TGTGCCAGCATTGGCGGGAGTCTTAACTACGAGCAGTACTTC
CDR3aa: CASIGGSLNYEQYF

j_gene: TRBJ2-3
v_gene: TRBV30
len: 13
d_gene: NA
abundance: few
CDR3nt: TGTGCCTGGAGCCATGGACCAACAGATACGCAGTATTTT
CDR3aa: CAWSHGPTDTQYF

j_gene: TRBJ2-1
v_gene: TRBV5-4
len: 16
d_gene: NA
abundance: NA
CDR3nt: TGTGCCAGCAGCTTGGTGGCCAGAACTTCTCCGGATAAGCAGTTCTTC
CDR3aa: CASSLVARTSPDKQFF

j_gene: TRBJ2-7
v_gene: TRBV10-3
len: 16
d_gene: TRBD2
abundance: few
CDR3nt: TGTGCCATCAGTGAGTCGGCGCTAGCGGGAGACTACGAGCAGTACTTC
CDR3aa: CAISESALAGDYEQYF

j_gene: TRBJ2-2
v_gene: TRBV6-5
len: 16
d_gene: TRBD2
abundance: many
CDR3nt: TGTGCCAGCAGTTACGGGCTAGCGGGAGAGACCGGGGAGCTGTTTTTT
CDR3aa: CASSYGLAGETGELFF

j_gene: TRBJ2-7
v_gene: TRBV5-5
len: 16
d_gene: NA
abundance: few
CDR3nt: TGTGCCAGCAGCTTGGAGGGAGTAGGGTTCCTCTACGAGCAGTACTTC
CDR3aa: CASSLEGVGFLYEQYF

j_gene: TRBJ1-4
v_gene: TRBV11-2
len: 14
d_gene: TRBD1
abundance: many
CDR3nt: TGTGCCAGCAGCTCGGGACAGAGAGATGAAAAACTGTTTTTT
CDR3aa: CASSSGQRDEKLFF

j_gene: TRBJ2-7
v_gene: TRBV6-1
len: 20
d_gene: NA
abundance: NA
CDR3nt: TGTGCCAGCAGCCAGACATACCAAGCCTCCCGACAGAGACCCGCCTACGAGCAGTACTTC
CDR3aa: CASSQTYQASRQRPAYEQYF

j_gene: TRBJ2-7
v_gene: TRBV12-3/TRBV12-4
len: 11
d_gene: NA
abundance: many
CDR3nt: TGTGCCAGCACCTCTAGCGTCGAGCAGTACTTC
CDR3aa: CASTSSVEQYF

j_gene: TRBJ1-2
v_gene: TRBV6-2/TRBV6-3
len: 12
d_gene: TRBD1
abundance: many
CDR3nt: TGTGCCAGCCGATGGACAGGCTTCGGCTACACCTTC
CDR3aa: CASRWTGFGYTF

j_gene: TRBJ2-7
v_gene: TRBV29-1
len: 12
d_gene: NA
abundance: NA
CDR3nt: TGCAGCGCACGGGACGGGAACTACGAGCAGTACTTC
CDR3aa: CSARDGNYEQYF

j_gene: TRBJ1-2
v_gene: TRBV2
len: 12
d_gene: NA
abundance: many
CDR3nt: TGTGCCAGCAGTGGACCGGGCTATGGCTACACCTTC
CDR3aa: CASSGPGYGYTF

j_gene: TRBJ2-7
v_gene: TRBV6-2/TRBV6-3
len: 15
d_gene: NA
abundance: many
CDR3nt: TGTGCCAGCAGTTATACGGGAGAGTCGGCCTACGAGCAGTACTTC
CDR3aa: CASSYTGESAYEQYF

j_gene: TRBJ1-4
v_gene: TRBV25-1
len: 16
d_gene: NA
abundance: NA
CDR3nt: TGTGCCAGCAGTGATCTTATGGGACCGAGAAATGAAAAACTGTTTTTT
CDR3aa: CASSDLMGPRNEKLFF

j_gene: TRBJ2-7
v_gene: TRBV11-2
len: 14
d_gene: NA
abundance: few
CDR3nt: TGTGCCAGCAGCTTACGGGGGGCGAGCCACGAGCAGTACTTC
CDR3aa: CASSLRGASHEQYF